This T cell receptor beta chain was sequenced during a study of blood T cell repertoires in COVID-19. Study summary: Material from acute and convalescent COVID-19 was sourced from the United States, Italy and Spain. Sources were T cells, B-cell-depleted T cells, or PBMCs; the material itself was cDNA or gDNA.

This clone came up a few times. In the study's own analysis: By means of reference gene primer amplification, nucleated cell counts were estimated. Assay used: immunoSEQ multiplex PCR; TCRdb lists only in-frame clones, some missing. The DNA gave D and trimming, while V, J and clone size come from that table. The table has approximately 120,000 clones, around 82% seen once. CDR1 SGHVS and CDR2 FQNEAQ come from the germline V gene. V shed 4 bases and J 1 base; nucleotides not matched to a gene: 8. The CDR3 length is 16 residues. The receptor comes from a human donor in a cohort sampled during active or convalescent COVID-19. The sample comprised peripheral blood. J is TRBJ2-7 and V is TRBV7-8; 9 positions match TRBD1. CDR3 in amino acids: CASSSAGTGPSYEQYF. The CDR3 nucleotides read TGTGCCAGCAGCTCTGCCGGGACAGGGCCTTCCTACGAGCAGTACTTC.